The T cell receptor beta chain described here comes from a study of CDR3 diversity in severe acne. TCRdb used MiXCR to reprocess the PCR reads, holding one entry per CDR3 protein. The sample yields over 90,000 distinct CDR3 sequences, 51% seen once. A few counts support this clonotype. It is likely a read error, because the conserved phenylalanine at the end of the CDR3 is missing. The DNA is omitted, as the CDR3 cannot be located on it reliably, and the CDR3 follows TCRdb's listing. Input material: blood. The source is a male donor with acne.

CDR3 sequence: CASSVRGANTGELLS. This sequence joins TRBV9 and TRBJ2-2; whether TRBD2, the table's D call, matches the DNA was not checked. Germline CDR1 reads SGDLS; CDR2 reads YYNGEE. The CDR3 region is 15 residues in length, termini included.